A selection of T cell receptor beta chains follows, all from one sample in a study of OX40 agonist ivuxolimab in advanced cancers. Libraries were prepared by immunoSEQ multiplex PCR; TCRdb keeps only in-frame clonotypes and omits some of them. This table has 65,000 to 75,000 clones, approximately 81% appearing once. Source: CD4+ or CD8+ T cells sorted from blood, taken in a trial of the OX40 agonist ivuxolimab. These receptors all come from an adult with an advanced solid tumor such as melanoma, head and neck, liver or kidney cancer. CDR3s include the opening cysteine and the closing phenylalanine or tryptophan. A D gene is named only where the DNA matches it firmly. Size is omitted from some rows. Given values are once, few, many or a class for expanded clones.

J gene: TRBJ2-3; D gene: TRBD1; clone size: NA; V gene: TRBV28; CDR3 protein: CASSSPGTGGGTQYF; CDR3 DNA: TGTGCCAGCAGTAGCCCCGGGACAGGGGGAGGTACGCAGTATTTT
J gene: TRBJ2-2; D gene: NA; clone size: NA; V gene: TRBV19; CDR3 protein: CASSIVGSGGPGELFF; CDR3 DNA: TGTGCCAGTAGTATAGTTGGTAGCGGTGGCCCCGGGGAGCTGTTTTTT
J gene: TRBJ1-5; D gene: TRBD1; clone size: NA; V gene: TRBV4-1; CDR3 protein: CASSQDPDRGNQPQHF; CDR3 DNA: TGCGCCAGCAGCCAAGACCCCGACAGGGGCAATCAGCCCCAGCATTTT
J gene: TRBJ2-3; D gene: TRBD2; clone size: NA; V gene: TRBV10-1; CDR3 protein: CASSERRGGTDTQYF; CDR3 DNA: TGCGCCAGCAGTGAGCGGCGGGGGGGCACAGATACGCAGTATTTT
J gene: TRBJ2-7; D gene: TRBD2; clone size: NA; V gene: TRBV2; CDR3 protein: CASSEDGGRAWDEQYF; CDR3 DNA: TGTGCCAGCAGTGAAGACGGCGGGAGGGCCTGGGACGAGCAGTACTTC
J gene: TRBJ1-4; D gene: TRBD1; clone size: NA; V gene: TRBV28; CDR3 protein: CASSPNRGPLTNEKLFF; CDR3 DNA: TGTGCCAGCAGTCCCAACAGGGGCCCCCTGACTAATGAAAAACTGTTTTTT
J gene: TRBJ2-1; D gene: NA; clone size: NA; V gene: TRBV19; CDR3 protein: CASSIDRGKQYNEQFF; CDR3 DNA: TGTGCCAGTAGTATAGATCGGGGCAAGCAATACAATGAGCAGTTCTTC
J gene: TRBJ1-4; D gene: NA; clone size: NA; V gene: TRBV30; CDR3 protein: CASLLTQDNEKLFF; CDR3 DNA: TGTGCCTCCCTTCTGACACAAGATAATGAAAAACTGTTTTTT
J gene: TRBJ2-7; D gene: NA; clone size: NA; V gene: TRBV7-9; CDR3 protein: CASSLGRLYEQYF; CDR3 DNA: TGTGCCAGCAGCTTAGGCCGTCTCTACGAGCAGTACTTC
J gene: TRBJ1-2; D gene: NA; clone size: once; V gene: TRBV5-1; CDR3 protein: CASSLEENSYGYTF; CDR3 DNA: TGCGCCAGCAGCTTGGAGGAAAACTCCTATGGCTACACCTTC
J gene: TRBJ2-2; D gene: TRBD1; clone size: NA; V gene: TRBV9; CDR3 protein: CASSVDGTGLTGELFF; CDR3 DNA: TGTGCCAGCAGCGTAGACGGGACAGGGCTTACCGGGGAGCTGTTTTTT
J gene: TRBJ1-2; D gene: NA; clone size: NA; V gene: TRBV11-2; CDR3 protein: CASSLQLYGYTF; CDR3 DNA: TGTGCCAGCAGCTTACAGCTCTATGGCTACACCTTC
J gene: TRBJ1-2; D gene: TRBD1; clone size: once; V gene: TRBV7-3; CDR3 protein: CASSPAGTGGGYGYTF; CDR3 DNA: TGTGCCAGCAGCCCCGCCGGGACAGGGGGTGGCTATGGCTACACCTTC
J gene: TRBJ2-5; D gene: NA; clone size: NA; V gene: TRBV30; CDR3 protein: CAATQGPRVGLETQYF; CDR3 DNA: TGTGCTGCTACCCAGGGGCCGCGCGTCGGTCTGGAGACCCAGTACTTC
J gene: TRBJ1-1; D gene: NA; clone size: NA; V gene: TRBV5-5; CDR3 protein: CASSLQFNTEAFF; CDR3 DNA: TGTGCCAGCAGCTTGCAGTTCAACACTGAAGCTTTCTTT
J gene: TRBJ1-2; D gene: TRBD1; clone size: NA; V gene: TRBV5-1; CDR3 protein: CASSLDRGNYGYTF; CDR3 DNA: TGCGCCAGCAGCTTGGACAGGGGAAACTATGGCTACACCTTC
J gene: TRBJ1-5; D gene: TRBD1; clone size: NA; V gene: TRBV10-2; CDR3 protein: CASSAVTGGGQPQHF; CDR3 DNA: TGCGCCAGCAGTGCCGTGACAGGGGGCGGACAGCCCCAGCATTTT
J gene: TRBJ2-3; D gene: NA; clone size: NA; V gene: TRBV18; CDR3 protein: CASSPLREREDTQYF; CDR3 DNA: TGTGCCAGCTCACCATTACGGGAGAGGGAAGATACGCAGTATTTT
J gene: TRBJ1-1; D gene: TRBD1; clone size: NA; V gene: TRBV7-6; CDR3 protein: CASSLGQGATEAFF; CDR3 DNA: TGTGCCAGCAGCTTAGGTCAGGGGGCAACTGAAGCTTTCTTT
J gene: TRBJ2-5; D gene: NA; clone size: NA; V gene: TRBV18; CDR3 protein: CASSMGRGRETQYF; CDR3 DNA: TGTGCCAGCTCAATGGGACGCGGCCGAGAGACCCAGTACTTC
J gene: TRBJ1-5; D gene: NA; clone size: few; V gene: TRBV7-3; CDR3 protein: CASSLEGSNQPQHF; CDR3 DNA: TGTGCCAGCAGCTTAGAAGGCTCCAATCAGCCCCAGCATTTT
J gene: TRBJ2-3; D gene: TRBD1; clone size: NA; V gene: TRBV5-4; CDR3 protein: CASSSGPGQGADTQYF; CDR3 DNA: TGTGCCAGCAGCTCCGGACCGGGACAGGGAGCAGATACGCAGTATTTT
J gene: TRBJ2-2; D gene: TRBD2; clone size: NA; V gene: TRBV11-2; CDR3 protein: CASSSSGLANTGELFF; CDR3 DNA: TGTGCCAGCAGCTCCTCAGGACTAGCTAACACCGGGGAGCTGTTTTTT
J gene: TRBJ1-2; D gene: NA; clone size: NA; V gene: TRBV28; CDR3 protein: CASSPPYGTRERNYGYTF; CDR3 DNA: TGTGCCAGCAGCCCCCCTTACGGGACCCGGGAAAGGAACTATGGCTACACCTTC
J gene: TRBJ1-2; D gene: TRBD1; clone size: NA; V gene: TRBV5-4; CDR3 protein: CASSSGTDIGYTF; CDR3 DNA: TGTGCCAGCAGCTCGGGGACAGACATCGGCTACACCTTC
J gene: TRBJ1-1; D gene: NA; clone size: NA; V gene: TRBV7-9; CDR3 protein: CASSEKTEAFF; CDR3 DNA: TGTGCCAGCAGCGAAAAGACTGAAGCTTTCTTT
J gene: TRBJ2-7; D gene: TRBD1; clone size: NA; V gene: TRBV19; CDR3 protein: CASSPAGTGDYEQYF; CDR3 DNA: TGTGCCAGTAGTCCGGCCGGGACAGGCGACTACGAGCAGTACTTC
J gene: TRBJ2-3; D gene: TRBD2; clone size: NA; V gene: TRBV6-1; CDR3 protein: CASTGGETTDTQYF; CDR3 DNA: TGTGCCAGCACGGGGGGGGAGACCACAGATACGCAGTATTTT
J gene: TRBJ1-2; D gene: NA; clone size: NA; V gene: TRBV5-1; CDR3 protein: CASSPGQPANYGYTF; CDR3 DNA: TGCGCCAGCAGCCCCGGACAGCCAGCTAACTATGGCTACACCTTC
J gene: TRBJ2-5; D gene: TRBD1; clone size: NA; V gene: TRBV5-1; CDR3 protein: CASSSTGQGETQYF; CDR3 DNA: TGCGCCAGCAGCTCGACCGGACAGGGAGAGACCCAGTACTTC
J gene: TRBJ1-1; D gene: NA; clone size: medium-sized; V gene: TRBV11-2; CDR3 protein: CASIGAINTEAFF; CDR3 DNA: TGTGCCAGCATCGGGGCCATAAACACTGAAGCTTTCTTT
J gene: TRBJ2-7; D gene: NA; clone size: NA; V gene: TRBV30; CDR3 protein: CARGGGSSYEQYF; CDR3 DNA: TGTGCCCGGGGAGGGGGTAGCTCCTACGAGCAGTACTTC
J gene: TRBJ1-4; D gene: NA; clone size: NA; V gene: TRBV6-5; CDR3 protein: CASSYSTGVEKLFF; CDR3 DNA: TGTGCCAGCAGTTACTCGACTGGAGTTGAAAAACTGTTTTTT
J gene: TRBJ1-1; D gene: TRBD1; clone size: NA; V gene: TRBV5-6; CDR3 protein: CASSGDSPEAFF; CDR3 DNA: TGTGCCAGCAGCGGGGACAGCCCTGAAGCTTTCTTT
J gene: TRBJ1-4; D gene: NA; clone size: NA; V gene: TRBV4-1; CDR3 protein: CASSQQTGIANEKLFF; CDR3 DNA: TGCGCCAGCAGCCAACAAACGGGTATAGCTAATGAAAAACTGTTTTTT
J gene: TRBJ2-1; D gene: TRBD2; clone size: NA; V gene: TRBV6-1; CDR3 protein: CASGQTGTSAEQFF; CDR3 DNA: TGTGCCAGCGGTCAGACCGGGACTAGCGCTGAGCAGTTCTTC
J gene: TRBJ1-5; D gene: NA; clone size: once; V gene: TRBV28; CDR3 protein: CASSLWRSVGNQPQHF; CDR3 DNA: TGTGCCAGCAGTTTATGGAGGTCGGTTGGGAATCAGCCCCAGCATTTT
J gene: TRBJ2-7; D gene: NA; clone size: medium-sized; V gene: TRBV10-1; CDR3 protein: CASSEGGRKEQYF; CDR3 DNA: TGCGCCAGCAGTGAGGGGGGGCGCAAAGAGCAGTACTTC
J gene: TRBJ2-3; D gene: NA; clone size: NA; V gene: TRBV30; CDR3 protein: CAWSPRVGQYF; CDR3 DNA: TGTGCCTGGAGTCCTCGGGTAGGGCAGTATTTT
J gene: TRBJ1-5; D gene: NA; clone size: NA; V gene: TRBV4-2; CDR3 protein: CASSQVVMGRWDQPQHF; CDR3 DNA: TGTGCCAGCAGCCAAGTGGTTATGGGCCGCTGGGATCAGCCCCAGCATTTT
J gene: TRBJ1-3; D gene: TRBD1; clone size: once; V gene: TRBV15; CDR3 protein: CATSRARTGQGNTIYF; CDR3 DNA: TGTGCCACCAGCAGAGCCAGGACAGGGCAAGGAAACACCATATATTTT
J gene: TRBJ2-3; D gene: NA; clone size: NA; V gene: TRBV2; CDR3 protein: CASVGDLSTDTQYF; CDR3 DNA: TGTGCCAGCGTGGGGGACTTAAGCACAGATACGCAGTATTTT
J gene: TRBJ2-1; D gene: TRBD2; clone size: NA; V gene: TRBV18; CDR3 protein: CASSPPQRESNEQFF; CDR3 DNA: TGTGCCAGCTCACCACCCCAGCGGGAGAGCAATGAGCAGTTCTTC
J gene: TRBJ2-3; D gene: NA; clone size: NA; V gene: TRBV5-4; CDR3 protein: CASSAPGREWTDTQYF; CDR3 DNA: TGTGCCAGCAGCGCGCCGGGTCGAGAATGGACAGATACGCAGTATTTT
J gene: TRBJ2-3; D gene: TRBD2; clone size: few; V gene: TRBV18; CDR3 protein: CASSSSIGTSGTDTQYF; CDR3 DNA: TGTGCCAGCTCATCTTCTATAGGGACTAGCGGTACAGATACGCAGTATTTT
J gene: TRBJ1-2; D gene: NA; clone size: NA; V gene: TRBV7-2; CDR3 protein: CASSLAGPRGHGYTF; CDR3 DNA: TGTGCCAGCAGCTTAGCTGGACCGCGAGGGCACGGCTACACCTTC
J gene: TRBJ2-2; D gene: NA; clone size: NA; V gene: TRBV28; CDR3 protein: CASSDNRDAGLTGELFF; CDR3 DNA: TGTGCCAGCAGTGATAACCGGGACGCGGGACTCACCGGGGAGCTGTTTTTT
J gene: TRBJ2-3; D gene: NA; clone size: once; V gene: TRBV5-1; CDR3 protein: CASSLNFRGGPTDTQYF; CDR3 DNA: TGCGCCAGCAGCCTAAACTTCAGAGGGGGGCCCACAGATACGCAGTATTTT
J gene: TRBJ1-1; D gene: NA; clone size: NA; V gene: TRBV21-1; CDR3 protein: CASSRQGASVEWNTEAFF; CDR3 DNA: TGTGCCAGCAGCCGACAGGGGGCATCGGTAGAATGGAACACTGAAGCTTTCTTT
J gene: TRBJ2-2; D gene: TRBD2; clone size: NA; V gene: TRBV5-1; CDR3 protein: CASSLGLAGLGELFF; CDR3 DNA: TGCGCCAGCAGCTTGGGACTAGCGGGCCTCGGGGAGCTGTTTTTT
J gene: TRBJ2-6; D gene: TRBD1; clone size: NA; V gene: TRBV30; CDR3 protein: CAWRRDRGRVGANVLTF; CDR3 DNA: TGTGCCTGGAGGAGAGACAGGGGGCGCGTTGGGGCCAACGTCCTGACTTTC
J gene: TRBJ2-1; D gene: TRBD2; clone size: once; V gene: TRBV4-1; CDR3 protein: CASSRLSSGRSNEQFF; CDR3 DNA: TGCGCCAGCAGCCGCCTGTCTAGCGGGAGAAGTAATGAGCAGTTCTTC
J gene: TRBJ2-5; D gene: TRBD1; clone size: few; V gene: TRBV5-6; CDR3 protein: CASRPWDRRGETQYF; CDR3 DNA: TGTGCCAGCAGGCCCTGGGACAGGAGAGGGGAGACCCAGTACTTC
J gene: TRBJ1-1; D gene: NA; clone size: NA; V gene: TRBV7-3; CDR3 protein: CASSPGQNTEAFF; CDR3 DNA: TGTGCCAGCAGCCCCGGACAGAACACTGAAGCTTTCTTT
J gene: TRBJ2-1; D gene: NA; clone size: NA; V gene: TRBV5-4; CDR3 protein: CASSFGLYNEQFF; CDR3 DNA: TGTGCCAGCAGCTTCGGACTCTACAATGAGCAGTTCTTC